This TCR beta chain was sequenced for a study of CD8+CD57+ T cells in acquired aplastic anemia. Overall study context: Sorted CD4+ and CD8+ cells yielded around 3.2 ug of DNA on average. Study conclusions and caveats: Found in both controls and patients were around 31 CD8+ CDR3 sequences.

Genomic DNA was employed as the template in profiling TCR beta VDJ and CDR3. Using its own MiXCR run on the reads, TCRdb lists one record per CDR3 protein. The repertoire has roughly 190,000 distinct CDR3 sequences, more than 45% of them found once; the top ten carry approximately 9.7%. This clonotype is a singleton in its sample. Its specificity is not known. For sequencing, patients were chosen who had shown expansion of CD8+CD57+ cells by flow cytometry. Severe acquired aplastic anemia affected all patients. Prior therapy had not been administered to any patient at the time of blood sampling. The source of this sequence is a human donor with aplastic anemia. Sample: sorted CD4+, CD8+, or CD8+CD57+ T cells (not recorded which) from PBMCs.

The CDR3 loop is CASSQTVSYGYTF. The CDR3 DNA reads as TGTGCCAGCAGCCAGACAGTCTCCTATGGCTACACCTTC. The J gene is TRBJ1-2, the V gene TRBV5-6; D might be TRBD1 (5 bases). The V and J ends lost 4 bases and 4 bases respectively, with 11 bases between them. There are 13 residues in the CDR3. Germline V gives CDR1 SGHDT, CDR2 YYEEEE.